Below, one TCR beta chain is given with its context. This entry belongs to a study of blood T cell repertoires in COVID-19. Background on the study: T cells, B-cell-depleted T cells, or PBMCs supplied cDNA or gDNA.

Germline loops: CDR1 KGHDR, CDR2 SFDVKD. After removal of 4 bases from V and 4 bases from J, the junction contained 9 bases not matched to a gene. The CDR3 spans 16 residues. Patients in Seattle were enrolled during active infection, then followed longitudinally. Here immunoSEQ multiplex PCR was the method, and the copy in TCRdb shows in-frame clones only, minus some. The sample consists of fewer than 500,000 clones, roughly 89% of them appearing once. V and J are TRBV24-1 and TRBJ2-5, with TRBD2 identical over 9 bases. This receptor was taken from a man younger than 35 with COVID-19, enrolled during active disease. Sequenced sample: peripheral blood. Here the CDR3 DNA reads TGTGCCACCAGTGACACCCCGGGTAGCGGGAGAGAGACCCAGTACTTC. Residues: CATSDTPGSGRETQYF.